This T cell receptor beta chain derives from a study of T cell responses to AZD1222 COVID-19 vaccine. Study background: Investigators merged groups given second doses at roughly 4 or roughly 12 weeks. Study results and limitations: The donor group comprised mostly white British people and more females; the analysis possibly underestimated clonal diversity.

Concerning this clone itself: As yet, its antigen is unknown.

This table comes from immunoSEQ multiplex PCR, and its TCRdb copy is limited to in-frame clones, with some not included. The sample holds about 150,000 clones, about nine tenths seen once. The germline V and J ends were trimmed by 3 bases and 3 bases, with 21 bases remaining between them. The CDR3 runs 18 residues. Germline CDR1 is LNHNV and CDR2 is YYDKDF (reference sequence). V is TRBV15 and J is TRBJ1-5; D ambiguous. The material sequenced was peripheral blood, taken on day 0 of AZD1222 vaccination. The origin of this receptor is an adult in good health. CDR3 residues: CATSRGREDWRYNQPQHF. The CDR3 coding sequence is TGTGCCACCAGCAGGGGGAGAGAGGATTGGAGATACAATCAGCCCCAGCATTTT.